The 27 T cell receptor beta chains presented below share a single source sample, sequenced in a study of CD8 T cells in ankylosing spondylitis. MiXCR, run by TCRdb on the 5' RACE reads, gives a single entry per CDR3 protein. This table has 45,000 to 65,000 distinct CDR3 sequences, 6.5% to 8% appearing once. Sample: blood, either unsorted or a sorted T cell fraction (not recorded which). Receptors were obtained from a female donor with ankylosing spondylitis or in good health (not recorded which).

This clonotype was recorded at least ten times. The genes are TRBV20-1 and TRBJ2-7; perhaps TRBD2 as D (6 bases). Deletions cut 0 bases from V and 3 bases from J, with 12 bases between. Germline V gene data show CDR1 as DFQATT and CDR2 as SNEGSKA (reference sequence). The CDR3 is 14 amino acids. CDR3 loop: CSARDREAGYEQYF. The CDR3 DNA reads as TGCAGTGCTAGAGATAGGGAGGCTGGCTACGAGCAGTACTTC.

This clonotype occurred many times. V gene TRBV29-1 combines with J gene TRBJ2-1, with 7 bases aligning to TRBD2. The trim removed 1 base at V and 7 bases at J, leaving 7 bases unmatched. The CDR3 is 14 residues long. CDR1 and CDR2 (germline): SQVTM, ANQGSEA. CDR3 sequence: CSVEGERGWNEQFF. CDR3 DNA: TGCAGCGTTGAAGGGGAGCGGGGTTGGAATGAGCAGTTCTTC.

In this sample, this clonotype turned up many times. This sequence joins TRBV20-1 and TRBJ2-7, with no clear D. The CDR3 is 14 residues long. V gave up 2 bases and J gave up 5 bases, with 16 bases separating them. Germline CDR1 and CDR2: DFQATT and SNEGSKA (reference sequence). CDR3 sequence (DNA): TGCAGTGCTAGATCCCTATGTGGCAGTCACGAGCAGTACGTC. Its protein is CSARSLCGSHEQYV.

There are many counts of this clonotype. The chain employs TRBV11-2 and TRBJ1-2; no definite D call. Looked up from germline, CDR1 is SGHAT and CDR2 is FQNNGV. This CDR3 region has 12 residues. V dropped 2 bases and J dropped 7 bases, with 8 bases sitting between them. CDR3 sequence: CASSLLQSGYTF. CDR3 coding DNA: TGTGCCAGCAGCTTATTGCAAAGTGGCTACACCTTC.

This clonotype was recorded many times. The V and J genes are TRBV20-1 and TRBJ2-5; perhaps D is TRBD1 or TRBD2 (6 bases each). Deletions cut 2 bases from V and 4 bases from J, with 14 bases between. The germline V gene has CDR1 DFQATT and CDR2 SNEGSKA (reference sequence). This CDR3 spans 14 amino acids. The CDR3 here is CSARQGGNRETQYF. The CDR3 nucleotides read TGCAGTGCTAGACAAGGGGGGAACCGAGAGACCCAGTACTTC.

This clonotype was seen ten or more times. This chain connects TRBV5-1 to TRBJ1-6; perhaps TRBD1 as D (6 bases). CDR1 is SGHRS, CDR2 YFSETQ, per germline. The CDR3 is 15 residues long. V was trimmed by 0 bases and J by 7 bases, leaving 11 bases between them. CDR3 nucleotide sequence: TGCGCCAGCAGCTTGGACAGGGTTCTCAATTCACCCCTCCACTTT. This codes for CASSLDRVLNSPLHF. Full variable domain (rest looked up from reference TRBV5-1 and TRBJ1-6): KAGVTQTPRYLIKTRGQQVTLSCSPISGHRSVSWYQQTPGQGLQFLFEYFSETQRNKGNFPGRFSGRQFSNSRSEMNVSTLELGDSALYLCASSLDRVLNSPLHFGNGTRLTVT.

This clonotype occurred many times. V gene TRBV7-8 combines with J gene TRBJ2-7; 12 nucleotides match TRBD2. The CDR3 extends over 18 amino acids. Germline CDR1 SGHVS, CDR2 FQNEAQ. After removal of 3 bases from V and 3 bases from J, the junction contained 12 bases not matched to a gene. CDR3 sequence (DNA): TGTGCCAGCAGCTTCCTCCAAAGGACTAGCGGGGCCTTCTACGAGCAGTACTTC. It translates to CASSFLQRTSGAFYEQYF.

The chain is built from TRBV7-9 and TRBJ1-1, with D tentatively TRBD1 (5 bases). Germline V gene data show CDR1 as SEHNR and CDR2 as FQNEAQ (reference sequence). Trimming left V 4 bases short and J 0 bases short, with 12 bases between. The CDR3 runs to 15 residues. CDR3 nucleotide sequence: TGTGCCAGCAGCTGGGAGGGACCCCTGAACACTGAAGCTTTCTTT. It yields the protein CASSWEGPLNTEAFF.

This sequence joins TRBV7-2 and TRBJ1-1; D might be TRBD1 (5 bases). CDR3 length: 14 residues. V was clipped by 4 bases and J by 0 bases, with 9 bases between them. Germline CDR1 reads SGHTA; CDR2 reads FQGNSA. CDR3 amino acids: CASSWGLLNTEAFF. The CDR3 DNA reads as TGTGCCAGCAGCTGGGGACTTTTGAACACTGAAGCTTTCTTT. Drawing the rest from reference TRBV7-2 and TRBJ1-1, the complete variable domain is GAGVSQSPSNKVTEKGKDVELRCDPISGHTALYWYRQSLGQGLEFLIYFQGNSAPDKSGLPSDRFSAERTGGSVSTLTIQRTQQEDSAVYLCASSWGLLNTEAFFGQGTRLTVV.

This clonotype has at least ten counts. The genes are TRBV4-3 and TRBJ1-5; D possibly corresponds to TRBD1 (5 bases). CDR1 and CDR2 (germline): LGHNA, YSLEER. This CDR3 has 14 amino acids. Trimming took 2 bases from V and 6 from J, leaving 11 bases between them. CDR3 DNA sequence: TGCGCCAGCAGCCAAAGCGACAGTACTCAGCCCCAGCATTTT. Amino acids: CASSQSDSTQPQHF.

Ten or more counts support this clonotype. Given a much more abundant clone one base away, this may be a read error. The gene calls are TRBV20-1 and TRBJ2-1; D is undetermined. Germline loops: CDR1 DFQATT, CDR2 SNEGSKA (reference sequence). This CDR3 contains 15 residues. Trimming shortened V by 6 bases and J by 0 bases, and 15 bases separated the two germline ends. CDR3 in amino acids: CSAWNEYPSYNEQFF. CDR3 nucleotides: TGCAGTGCCTGGAACGAATATCCCTCCTACAATGAGCAGTTCTTC.

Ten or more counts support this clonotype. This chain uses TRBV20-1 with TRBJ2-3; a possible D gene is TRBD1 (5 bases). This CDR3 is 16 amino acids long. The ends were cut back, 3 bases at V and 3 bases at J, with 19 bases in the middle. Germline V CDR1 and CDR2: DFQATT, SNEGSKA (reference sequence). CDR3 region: CSASGLGLRITDTQYF. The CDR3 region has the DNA TGCAGTGCTAGTGGGCTGGGGCTGCGAATTACAGATACGCAGTATTTT.

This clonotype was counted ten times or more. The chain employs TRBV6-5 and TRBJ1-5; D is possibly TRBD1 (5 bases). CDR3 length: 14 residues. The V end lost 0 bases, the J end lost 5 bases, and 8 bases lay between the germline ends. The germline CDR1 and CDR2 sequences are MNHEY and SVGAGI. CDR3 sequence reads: CASSYSDSDQPQHF. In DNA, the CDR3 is TGTGCCAGCAGTTACTCCGACAGTGATCAGCCCCAGCATTTT.

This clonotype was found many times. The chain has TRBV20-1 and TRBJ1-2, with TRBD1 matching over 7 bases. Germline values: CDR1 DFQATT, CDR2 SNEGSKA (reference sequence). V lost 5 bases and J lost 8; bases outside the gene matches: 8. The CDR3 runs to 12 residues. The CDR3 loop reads CSALDRDGGYTF. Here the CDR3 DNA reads TGCAGTGCTTTAGACAGGGATGGAGGCTACACCTTC.

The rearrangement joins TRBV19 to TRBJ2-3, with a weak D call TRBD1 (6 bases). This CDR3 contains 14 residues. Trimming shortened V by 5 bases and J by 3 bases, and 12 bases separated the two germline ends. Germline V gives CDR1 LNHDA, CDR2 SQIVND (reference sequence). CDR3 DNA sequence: TGTGCCAGTAGTGCCTCCGGGACAACAGATACGCAGTATTTT. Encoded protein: CASSASGTTDTQYF.

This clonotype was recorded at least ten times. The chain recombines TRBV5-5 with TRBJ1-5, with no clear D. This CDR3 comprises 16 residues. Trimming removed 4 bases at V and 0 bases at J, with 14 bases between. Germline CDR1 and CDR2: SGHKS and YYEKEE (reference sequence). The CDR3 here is CASSPVVAYSNQPQHF. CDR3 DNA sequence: TGTGCCAGCAGCCCCGTCGTGGCTTATAGCAATCAGCCCCAGCATTTT.

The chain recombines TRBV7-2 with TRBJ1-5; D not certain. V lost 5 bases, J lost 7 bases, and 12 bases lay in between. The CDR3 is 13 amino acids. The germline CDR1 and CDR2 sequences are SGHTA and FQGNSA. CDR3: CASSPVRKQPQHF. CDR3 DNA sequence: TGTGCCAGCAGCCCGGTTCGGAAGCAGCCCCAGCATTTT.

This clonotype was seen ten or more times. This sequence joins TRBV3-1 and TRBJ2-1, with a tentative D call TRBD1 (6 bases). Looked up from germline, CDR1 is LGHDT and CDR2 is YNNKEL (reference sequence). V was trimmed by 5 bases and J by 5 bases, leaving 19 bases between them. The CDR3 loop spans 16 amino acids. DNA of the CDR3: TGTGCCAGCAGCTTTCTCCCCCGGACAGAGAACAATGAGCAGTTCTTC. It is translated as CASSFLPRTENNEQFF.

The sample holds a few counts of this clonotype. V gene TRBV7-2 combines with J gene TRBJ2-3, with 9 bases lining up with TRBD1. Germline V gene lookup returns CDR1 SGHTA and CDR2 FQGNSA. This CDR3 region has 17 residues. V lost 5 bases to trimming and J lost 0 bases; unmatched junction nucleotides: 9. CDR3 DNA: TGTGCCAGCAGCCCGGGACAGGGATTACCCAGCACAGATACGCAGTATTTT. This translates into CASSPGQGLPSTDTQYF.

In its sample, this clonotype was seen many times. The CDR3 loop is CASSPAPGLGQETQYF. The CDR3 nucleotides are TGCGCCAGCAGCCCTGCCCCCGGACTAGGTCAAGAGACCCAGTACTTC. The chain joins TRBV4-3 to TRBJ2-5; 7 positions agree with TRBD2. Germline CDR1 and CDR2: LGHNA and YSLEER. V trimming: 4 bases; J trimming: 2 bases; junction bases outside the gene matches: 10. The CDR3 contains 16 residues.

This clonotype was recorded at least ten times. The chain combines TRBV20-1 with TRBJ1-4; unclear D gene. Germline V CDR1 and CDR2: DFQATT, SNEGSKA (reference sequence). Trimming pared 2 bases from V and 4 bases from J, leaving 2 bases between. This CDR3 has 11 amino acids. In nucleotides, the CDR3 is TGCAGTGCTAGATTTAATGAAAAACTGTTTTTT. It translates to CSARFNEKLFF.

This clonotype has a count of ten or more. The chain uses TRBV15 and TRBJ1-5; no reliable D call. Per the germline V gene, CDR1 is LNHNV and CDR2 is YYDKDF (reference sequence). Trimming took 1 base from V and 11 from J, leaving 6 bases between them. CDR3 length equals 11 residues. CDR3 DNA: TGTGCCACCAGCAGAGCGTCAGCCCAGCATTTT. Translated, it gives CATSRASAQHF.

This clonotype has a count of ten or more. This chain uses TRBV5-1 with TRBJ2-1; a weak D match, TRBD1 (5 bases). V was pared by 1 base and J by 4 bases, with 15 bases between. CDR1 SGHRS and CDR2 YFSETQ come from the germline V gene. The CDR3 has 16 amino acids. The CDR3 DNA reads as TGCGCCAGCAGCTTGCGCGCGACAGTAGGATACAATGAGCAGTTCTTC. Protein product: CASSLRATVGYNEQFF.

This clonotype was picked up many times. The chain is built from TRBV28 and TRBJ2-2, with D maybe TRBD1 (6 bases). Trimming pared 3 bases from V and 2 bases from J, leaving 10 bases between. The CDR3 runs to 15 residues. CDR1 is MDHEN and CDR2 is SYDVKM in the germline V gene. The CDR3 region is CASSFRGVNTGELFF. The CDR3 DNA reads TGTGCCAGCAGTTTCAGGGGCGTAAACACCGGGGAGCTGTTTTTT.

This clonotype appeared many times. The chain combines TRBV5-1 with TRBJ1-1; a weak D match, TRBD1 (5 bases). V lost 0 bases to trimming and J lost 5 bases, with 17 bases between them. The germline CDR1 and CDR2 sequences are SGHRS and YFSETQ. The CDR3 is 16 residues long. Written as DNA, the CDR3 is TGCGCCAGCAGCTTGGACAACCGGACGGGGGGGACTGAAGCTTTCTTT. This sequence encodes CASSLDNRTGGTEAFF. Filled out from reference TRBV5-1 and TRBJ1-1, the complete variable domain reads KAGVTQTPRYLIKTRGQQVTLSCSPISGHRSVSWYQQTPGQGLQFLFEYFSETQRNKGNFPGRFSGRQFSNSRSEMNVSTLELGDSALYLCASSLDNRTGGTEAFFGQGTRLTVV.

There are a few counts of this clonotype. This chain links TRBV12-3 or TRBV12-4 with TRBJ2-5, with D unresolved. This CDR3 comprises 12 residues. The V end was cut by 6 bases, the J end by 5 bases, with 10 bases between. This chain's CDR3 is CASSSNSETQYF. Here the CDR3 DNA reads TGTGCCAGCAGCTCTAACAGCGAGACCCAGTACTTC.

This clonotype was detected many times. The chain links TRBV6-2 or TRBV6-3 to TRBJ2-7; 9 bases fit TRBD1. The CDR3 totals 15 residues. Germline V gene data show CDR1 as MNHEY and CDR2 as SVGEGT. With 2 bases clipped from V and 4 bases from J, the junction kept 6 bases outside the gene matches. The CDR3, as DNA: TGTGCCAGCAGTTACCCCGGGACAGGGATATACGAGCAGTACTTC. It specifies CASSYPGTGIYEQYF.